Below, 5 T cell receptor beta chains from the same sample are listed, as sequenced in a study of cytomegalovirus exposure and HLA in healthy donors. The PCR had 60 Vbeta and 13 Jbeta primers. TCRdb's copy holds only in-frame clones and misses some; the assay was immunoSEQ multiplex PCR. In total, the table holds around 34,000 clones. The sample taken for sequencing was PBMCs. Every receptor here comes from a woman in her forties in good health and CMV-seropositive.

The CDR3 DNA reads TGTGCCACCAGCAGAGAAAAGACAGGCAATGAGCAGTTCTTC. Translating it yields CATSREKTGNEQFF. This chain connects TRBV15 to TRBJ2-1; tentatively, D is TRBD1 (6 bases). The CDR3 consists of 14 residues. Germline lookup yields CDR1 LNHNV and CDR2 YYDKDF (reference sequence). V lost 0 bases, J lost 6 bases, and 9 bases lay in between.

This CDR3 is CASSLASGVVYGYTF. As DNA, the CDR3 is TGCGCCAGCAGCTTGGCCTCCGGGGTTGTCTATGGCTACACCTTC. J is TRBJ1-2 and V is TRBV5-1; D is unresolved. Germline values: CDR1 SGHRS, CDR2 YFSETQ. Trimming removed 0 bases from V and 4 bases from J, with 13 bases in between. The CDR3 consists of 15 residues. The complete variable domain, with remaining parts taken from reference TRBV5-1 and TRBJ1-2, reads KAGVTQTPRYLIKTRGQQVTLSCSPISGHRSVSWYQQTPGQGLQFLFEYFSETQRNKGNFPGRFSGRQFSNSRSEMNVSTLELGDSALYLCASSLASGVVYGYTFGSGTRLTVV.

The chain links TRBV11-2 to TRBJ2-1; 8 nucleotides agree with TRBD1. The germline V gene encodes CDR1 SGHAT and CDR2 FQNNGV. Losses at the gene ends were 5 bases for V and 10 bases for J; bases not matched to a gene: 10. The CDR3 sequence is 14 residues long. The CDR3 nucleotides are TGTGCCAGCAGCCCCTCCCCGACAGGGGAAGAGCAGTTCTTC. It specifies CASSPSPTGEEQFF. The full variable domain, in which reference TRBV11-2 and TRBJ2-1 provide the parts outside the CDR3, is EAGVAQSPRYKIIEKRQSVAFWCNPISGHATLYWYQQILGQGPKLLIQFQNNGVVDDSQLPKDRFSAERLKGVDSTLKIQPAKLEDSAVYLCASSPSPTGEEQFFGPGTRLTVL.

This chain joins TRBV5-4 and TRBJ2-7, with 7 positions matching TRBD2. V was clipped by 5 bases and J by 3 bases; unmatched bases: 8. The CDR3 length is 14 residues. CDR1 is SGHNT, CDR2 YYREEE, per germline (reference sequence). The CDR3 coding sequence is TGTGCCAGCAGAACCAGCGGGGCAGACTACGAGCAGTACTTC. This codes for CASRTSGADYEQYF.

Remarks on this clone: An end of the junction does not agree with germline; a read error may underlie this. The chain couples TRBV7-7 to TRBJ2-7, with 7 bases that match TRBD1. The CDR3 covers 13 residues. Per germline, CDR1 SSHAT and CDR2 FNYEAQ (reference sequence). The CDR3 loop reads CASSLKQGLGQYF. The CDR3 nucleotides are TGTGCTAGCAGCTTGAAACAGGGGTTAGGGCAGTACTTC.